This T cell receptor (beta chain) was recovered during a study of T cell responses to AZD1222 COVID-19 vaccine. Broader study findings: Reports indicate that nearly half of spike-specific TCRs are directed at unmutated variant regions. Every sample of the repertoires postdated the peak T cell response. Females outnumbered males among donors, who were mostly white British; clonal diversity was possibly underestimated. At study baseline, merely over 5 AZD1222 recipients were seropositive.

TCRdb's table, derived via immunoSEQ multiplex PCR, lists solely in-frame clones and lacks some. The sample lists approximately 110,000 clones; 82% were seen once. Details on this clone: The target antigen is unknown.

V lost 3 bases to trimming and J lost 4 bases, with 11 bases between them. The CDR3 is made up of 14 amino acids. Germline lookup yields CDR1 SGHKS and CDR2 YYEKEE (reference sequence). This receptor was taken from an adult in good health. Sequences were derived from peripheral blood, sampled on day 0 of AZD1222 vaccination. V is TRBV5-5 and J is TRBJ1-3; a weak D match, TRBD1 (5 bases). The CDR3 reads CASSSRTLGNTIYF. The CDR3 DNA follows: TGTGCCAGCAGCTCCAGGACACTCGGAAACACCATATATTTT.